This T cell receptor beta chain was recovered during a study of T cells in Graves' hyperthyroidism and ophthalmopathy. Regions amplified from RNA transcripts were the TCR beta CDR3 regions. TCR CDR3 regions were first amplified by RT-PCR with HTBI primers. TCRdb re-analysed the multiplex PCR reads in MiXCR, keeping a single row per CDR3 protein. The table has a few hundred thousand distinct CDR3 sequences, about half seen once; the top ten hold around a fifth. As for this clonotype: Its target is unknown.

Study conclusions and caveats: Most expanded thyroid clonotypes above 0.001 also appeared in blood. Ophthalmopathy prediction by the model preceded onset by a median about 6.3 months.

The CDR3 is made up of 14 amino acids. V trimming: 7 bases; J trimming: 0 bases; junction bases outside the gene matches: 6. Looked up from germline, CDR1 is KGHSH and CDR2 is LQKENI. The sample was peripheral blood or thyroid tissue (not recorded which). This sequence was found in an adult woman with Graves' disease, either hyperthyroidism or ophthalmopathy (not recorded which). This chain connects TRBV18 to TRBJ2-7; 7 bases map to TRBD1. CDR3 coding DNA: TGTGCCAGCTGTGGGGACAGTTCCTCCTACGAGCAGTACTTC. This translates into CASCGDSSSYEQYF.